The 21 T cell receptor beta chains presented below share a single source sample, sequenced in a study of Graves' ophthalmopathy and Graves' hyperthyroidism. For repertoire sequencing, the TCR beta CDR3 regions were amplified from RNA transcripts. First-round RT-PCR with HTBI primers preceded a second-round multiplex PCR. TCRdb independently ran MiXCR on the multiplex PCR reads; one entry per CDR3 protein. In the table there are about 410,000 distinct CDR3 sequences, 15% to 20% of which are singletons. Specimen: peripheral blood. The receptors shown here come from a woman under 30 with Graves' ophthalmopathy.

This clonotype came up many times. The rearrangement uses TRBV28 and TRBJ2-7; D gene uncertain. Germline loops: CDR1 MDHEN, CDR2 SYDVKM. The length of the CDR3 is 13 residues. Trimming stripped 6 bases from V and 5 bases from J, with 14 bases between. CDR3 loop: CASSPPYIHEQYF. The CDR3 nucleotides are TGTGCCAGCAGCCCGCCGTACATCCACGAGCAGTACTTC.

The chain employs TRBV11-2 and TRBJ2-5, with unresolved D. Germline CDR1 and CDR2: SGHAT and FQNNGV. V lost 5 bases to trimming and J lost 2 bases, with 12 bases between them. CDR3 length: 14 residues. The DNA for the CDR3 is TGTGCCAGCAGCCCCCGCAGTCCACAAGAGACCCAGTACTTC. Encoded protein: CASSPRSPQETQYF.

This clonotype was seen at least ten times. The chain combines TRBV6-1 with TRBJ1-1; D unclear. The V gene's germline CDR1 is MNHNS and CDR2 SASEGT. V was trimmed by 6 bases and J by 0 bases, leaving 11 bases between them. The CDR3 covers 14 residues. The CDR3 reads CASSQVGLNTEAFF. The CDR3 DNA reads TGTGCCAGCAGCCAAGTTGGGCTGAACACTGAAGCTTTCTTT.

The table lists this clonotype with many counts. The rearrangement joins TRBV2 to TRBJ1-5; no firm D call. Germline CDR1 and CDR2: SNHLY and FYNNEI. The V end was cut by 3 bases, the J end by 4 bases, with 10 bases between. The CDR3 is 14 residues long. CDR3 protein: CASSDGWRNQPQHF. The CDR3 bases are TGTGCCAGCAGTGACGGTTGGCGAAATCAGCCCCAGCATTTT.

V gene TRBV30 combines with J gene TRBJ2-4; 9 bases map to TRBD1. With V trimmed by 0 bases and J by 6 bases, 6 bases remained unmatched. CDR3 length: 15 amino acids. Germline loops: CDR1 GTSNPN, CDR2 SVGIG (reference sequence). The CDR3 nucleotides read TGTGCCTGGAGTGTAACAGGGGGCAGGGGAAACATTCAGTACTTC. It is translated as CAWSVTGGRGNIQYF.

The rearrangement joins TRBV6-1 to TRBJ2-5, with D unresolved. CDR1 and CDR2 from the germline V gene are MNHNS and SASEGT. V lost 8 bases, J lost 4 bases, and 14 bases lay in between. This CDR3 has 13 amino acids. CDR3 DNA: TGTGCCAGCTACCCATTACCCCCAGAGACCCAGTACTTC. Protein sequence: CASYPLPPETQYF.

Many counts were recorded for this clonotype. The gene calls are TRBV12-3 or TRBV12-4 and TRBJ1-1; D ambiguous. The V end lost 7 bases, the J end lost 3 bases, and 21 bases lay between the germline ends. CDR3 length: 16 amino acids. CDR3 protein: CASTSSGRSFYTEAFF. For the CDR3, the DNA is TGTGCCAGCACTTCCTCGGGGAGATCTTTCTACACTGAAGCTTTCTTT.

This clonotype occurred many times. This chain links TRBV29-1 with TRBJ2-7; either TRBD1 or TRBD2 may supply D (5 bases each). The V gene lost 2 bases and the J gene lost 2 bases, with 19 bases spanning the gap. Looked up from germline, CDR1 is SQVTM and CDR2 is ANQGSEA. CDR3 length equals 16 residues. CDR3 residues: CSVESGSEGAPYEQYF. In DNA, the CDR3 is TGCAGCGTTGAAAGCGGCTCGGAAGGGGCTCCCTACGAGCAGTACTTC.

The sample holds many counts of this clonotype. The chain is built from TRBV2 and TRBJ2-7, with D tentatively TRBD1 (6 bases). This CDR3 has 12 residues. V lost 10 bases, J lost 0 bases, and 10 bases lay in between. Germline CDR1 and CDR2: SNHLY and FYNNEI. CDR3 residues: CANRVNSYEQYF. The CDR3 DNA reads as TGTGCCAACAGGGTAAACTCCTACGAGCAGTACTTC.

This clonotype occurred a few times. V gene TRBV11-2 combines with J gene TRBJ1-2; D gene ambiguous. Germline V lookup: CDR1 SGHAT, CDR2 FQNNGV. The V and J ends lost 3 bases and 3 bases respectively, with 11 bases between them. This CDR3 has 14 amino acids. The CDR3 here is CASSLQTEDYGYTF. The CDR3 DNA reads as TGTGCCAGCAGCTTGCAGACGGAGGACTATGGCTACACCTTC. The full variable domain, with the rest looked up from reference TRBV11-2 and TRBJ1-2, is EAGVAQSPRYKIIEKRQSVAFWCNPISGHATLYWYQQILGQGPKLLIQFQNNGVVDDSQLPKDRFSAERLKGVDSTLKIQPAKLEDSAVYLCASSLQTEDYGYTFGSGTRLTVV.

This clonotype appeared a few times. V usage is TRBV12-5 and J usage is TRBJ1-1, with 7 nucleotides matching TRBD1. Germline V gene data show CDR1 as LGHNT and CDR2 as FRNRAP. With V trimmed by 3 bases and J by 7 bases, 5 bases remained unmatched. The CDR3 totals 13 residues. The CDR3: CASGFRTGLEAFF. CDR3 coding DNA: TGTGCTAGTGGTTTTAGGACAGGCCTTGAAGCTTTCTTT.

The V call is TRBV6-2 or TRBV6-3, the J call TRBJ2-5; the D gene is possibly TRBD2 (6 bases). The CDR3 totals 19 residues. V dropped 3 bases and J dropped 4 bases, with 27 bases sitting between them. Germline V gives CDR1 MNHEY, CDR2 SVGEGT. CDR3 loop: CASSYLIGEAAGTIETQYF. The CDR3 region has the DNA TGTGCCAGCAGTTATCTTATAGGGGAGGCCGCCGGGACGATAGAGACCCAGTACTTC.

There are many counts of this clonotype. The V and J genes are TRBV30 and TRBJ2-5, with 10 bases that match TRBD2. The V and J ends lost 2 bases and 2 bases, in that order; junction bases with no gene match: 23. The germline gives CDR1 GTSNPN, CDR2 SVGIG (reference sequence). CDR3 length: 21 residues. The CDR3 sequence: CAWSFTPGGLAGVVGQETQYF. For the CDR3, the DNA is TGTGCCTGGAGTTTTACTCCGGGAGGGCTAGCGGGAGTAGTTGGGCAAGAGACCCAGTACTTC. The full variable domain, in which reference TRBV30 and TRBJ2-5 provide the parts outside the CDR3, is SQTIHQWPATLVQPVGSPLSLECTVEGTSNPNLYWYRQAAGRGLQLLFYSVGIGQISSEVPQNLSASRPQDRQFILSSKKLLLSDSGFYLCAWSFTPGGLAGVVGQETQYFGPGTRLLVL.

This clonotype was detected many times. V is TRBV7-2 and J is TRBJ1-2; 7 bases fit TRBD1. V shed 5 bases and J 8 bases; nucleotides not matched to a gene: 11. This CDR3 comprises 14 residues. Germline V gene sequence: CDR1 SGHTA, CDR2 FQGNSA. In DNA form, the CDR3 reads TGTGCCAGCAGCCTTCGGGACAGAACAGAGGGCTACACCTTC. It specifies CASSLRDRTEGYTF.

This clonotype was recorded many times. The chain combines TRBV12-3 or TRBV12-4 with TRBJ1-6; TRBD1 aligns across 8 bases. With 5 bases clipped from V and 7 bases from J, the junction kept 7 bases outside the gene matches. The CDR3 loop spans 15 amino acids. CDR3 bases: TGTGCCAGCAGTACAGGGGGAAGTAAGAATTCACCCCTCCACTTT. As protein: CASSTGGSKNSPLHF.

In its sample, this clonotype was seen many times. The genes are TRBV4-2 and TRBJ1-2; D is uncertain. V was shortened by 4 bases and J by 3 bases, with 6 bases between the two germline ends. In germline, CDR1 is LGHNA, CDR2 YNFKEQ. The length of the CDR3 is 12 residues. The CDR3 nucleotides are TGTGCCAGCAGCCTTGGTTACTATGGCTACACCTTC. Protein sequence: CASSLGYYGYTF.

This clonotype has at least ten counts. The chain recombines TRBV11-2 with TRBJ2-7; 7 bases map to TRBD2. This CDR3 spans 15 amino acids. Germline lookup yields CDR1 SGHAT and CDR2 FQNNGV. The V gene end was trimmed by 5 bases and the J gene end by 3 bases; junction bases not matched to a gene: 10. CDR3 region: CASSRPMAGDYEQYF. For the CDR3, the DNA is TGTGCCAGCAGCCGCCCAATGGCGGGAGACTACGAGCAGTACTTC.

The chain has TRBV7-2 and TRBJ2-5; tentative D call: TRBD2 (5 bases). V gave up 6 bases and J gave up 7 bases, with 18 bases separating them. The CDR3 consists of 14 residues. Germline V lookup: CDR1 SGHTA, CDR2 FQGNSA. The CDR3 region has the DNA TGTGCCAGCAGTTCATCGGGGATTAGGTTGACCCAGTACTTC. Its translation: CASSSSGIRLTQYF.

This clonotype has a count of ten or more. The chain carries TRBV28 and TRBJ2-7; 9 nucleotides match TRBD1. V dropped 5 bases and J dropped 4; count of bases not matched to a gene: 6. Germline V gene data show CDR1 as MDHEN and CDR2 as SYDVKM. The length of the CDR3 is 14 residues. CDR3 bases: TGTGCCAGCAGTCTCAGACAGGGGGTATACGAGCAGTACTTC. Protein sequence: CASSLRQGVYEQYF.

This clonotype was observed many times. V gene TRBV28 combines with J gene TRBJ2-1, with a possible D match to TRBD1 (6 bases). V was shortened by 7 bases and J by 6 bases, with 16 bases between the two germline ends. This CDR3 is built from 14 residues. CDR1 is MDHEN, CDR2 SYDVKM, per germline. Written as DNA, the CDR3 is TGTGCCAGCACCCCGGGACAAGTGGGCAATGAGCAGTTCTTC. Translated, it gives CASTPGQVGNEQFF.

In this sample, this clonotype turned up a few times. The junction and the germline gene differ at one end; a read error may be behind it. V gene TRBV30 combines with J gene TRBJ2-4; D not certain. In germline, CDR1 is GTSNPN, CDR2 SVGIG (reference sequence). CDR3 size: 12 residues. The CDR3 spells CAWTPRGNIQYF. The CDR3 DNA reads TGCGCCTGGACCCCTCGAGGTAACATTCAGTACTTC. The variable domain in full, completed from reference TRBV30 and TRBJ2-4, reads SQTIHQWPATLVQPVGSPLSLECTVEGTSNPNLYWYRQAAGRGLQLLFYSVGIGQISSEVPQNLSASRPQDRQFILSSKKLLLSDSGFYLCAWTPRGNIQYFGAGTRLSVL.